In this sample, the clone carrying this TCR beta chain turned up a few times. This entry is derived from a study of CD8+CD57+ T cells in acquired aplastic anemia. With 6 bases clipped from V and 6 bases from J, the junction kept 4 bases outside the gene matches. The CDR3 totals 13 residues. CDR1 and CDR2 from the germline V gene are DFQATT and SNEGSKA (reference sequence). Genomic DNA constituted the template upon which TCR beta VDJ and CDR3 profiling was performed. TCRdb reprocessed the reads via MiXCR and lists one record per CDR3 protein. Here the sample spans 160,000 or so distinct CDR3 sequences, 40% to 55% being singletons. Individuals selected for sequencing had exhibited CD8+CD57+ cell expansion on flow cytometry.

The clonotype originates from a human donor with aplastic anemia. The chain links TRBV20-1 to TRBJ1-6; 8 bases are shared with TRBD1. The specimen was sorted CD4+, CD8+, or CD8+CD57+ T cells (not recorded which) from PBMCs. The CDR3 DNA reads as TGCAGTGCCCCGGACAGGGTTAATTCACCCCTCCACTTT. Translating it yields CSAPDRVNSPLHF.